This T cell receptor (beta chain) is from a study of blood T cell repertoires in COVID-19. Study as a whole: COVID-19 samples, acute and convalescent, were from the United States, Italy and Spain. Nucleic acid was either cDNA or gDNA, and it came from T cells, B-cell-depleted T cells, or PBMCs.

Authors' data handling: From reference gene primer amplification, estimates of nucleated cell counts were derived. Measured with immunoSEQ multiplex PCR; TCRdb has only the in-frame clones, and not every one. The V and J calls and clone size were taken over from that table, and D and trimming were inferred from the DNA. The data contain under 250,000 clones, less than 90% of them singletons. With 2 bases clipped from V and 7 bases from J, the junction kept 7 bases outside the gene matches. This CDR3 contains 15 residues. Germline lookup yields CDR1 MNHEY and CDR2 SVGAGI. The TCR sequence derives from a man in his forties with acute or convalescent COVID-19. The gene calls are TRBV6-5 and TRBJ2-5, with 10 bases identical to TRBD2. The sample was peripheral blood. The CDR3 region has the DNA TGTGCCAGCAGTTACCCCGGGACTAGCGACGGGACCCAGTACTTC. Its translation: CASSYPGTSDGTQYF.